This is a list of T cell receptor beta chains from one sample in a study of cytomegalovirus exposure and HLA in healthy donors. Data came from immunoSEQ multiplex PCR; TCRdb stores just in-frame clones and leaves some out. The data show 38,000 or so clones, 90% to 95% seen once. Sequencing input: PBMCs. These receptors all come from a young man in good health and CMV-seronegative. CDR3s include the opening cysteine and the closing phenylalanine or tryptophan. The order of the fields is clone size, J gene, V gene, CDR3 protein. A clone size is listed for some rows: how often the clone was seen (once, few, many), or a class if it is expanded.

-,TRBJ1-4,TRBV10-3,CAISERSNEKLFF
-,TRBJ1-4,TRBV7-2,CASSAQQGREKLFF
-,TRBJ1-2,TRBV19,CASSIQGALYGYTF
-,TRBJ1-1,TRBV10-1,CASSEDSWNTEAFF
-,TRBJ2-1,TRBV29-1,CSVELRLAGPYNEQFF
-,TRBJ2-7,TRBV11-2,CASSSAGTGGYEQYF
-,TRBJ2-7,TRBV5-6,CASSSLAGGSYEQYF
-,TRBJ2-5,TRBV7-2,CASSLGGQNQETQYF
-,TRBJ2-7,TRBV27,CASSPGTSGYEQYF
-,TRBJ2-7,TRBV6-5,CASSLTRSYEQYF
-,TRBJ2-5,TRBV29-1,CSVEVAGRGTQYF
-,TRBJ2-5,TRBV9,CASSSRLLTGQETQYF
-,TRBJ2-3,TRBV25-1,CASSESGRDFADTQYF
-,TRBJ1-1,TRBV19,CASSIRGGTGDTEAFF
once,TRBJ1-2,TRBV5-6,CASSPTTLRANYGYTF
-,TRBJ2-7,TRBV5-4,CASSLGQGEQYF
-,TRBJ2-3,TRBV12-5,CASGSGTWGSGRTNTDTQYF
-,TRBJ2-2,TRBV9,CASSARDRGNTGELFF
-,TRBJ2-3,TRBV5-1,CASEPLAGGGDTQYF
-,TRBJ2-6,TRBV4-1,CASSRGQAGANVLTF
-,TRBJ2-7,TRBV29-1,CSVTGTGSVYEQYF
-,TRBJ1-1,TRBV5-4,CASSPTGGGTEAFF
-,TRBJ1-2,TRBV6-1,CASKWGDSFYGYTF
-,TRBJ2-1,TRBV5-6,CASSPQPGQPFF
few,TRBJ2-1,TRBV28,CATRLQEGPYNEQFF